One sample yielded the 20 T cell receptor beta chains listed below, sequenced in a study of vaccination effects on CD4 cells after COVID-19. What these receptors recognize is not known. Method: immunoSEQ multiplex PCR; TCRdb's copy keeps in-frame clones and lacks some. Counted here are approximately 70,000 clones, roughly 79% occurring once; the ten biggest clones make up about 0.91%. Within the ViraFEST assay, antigen-specific CD4+ T cells underwent expansion with viral peptide pools prior to sequencing. Following a 10-day culture, CD4+ T cells were purified. Each participant was administered two doses of either the BNT162b2 or the mRNA-1273 vaccine. The material sequenced was CD4+ T cells from PBMCs cultured with HCoV-OC43 spike peptides, taken after COVID-19 vaccination. The subset is: HCoV-OC43 spike overlapping peptide pool stimulation. The source of these receptors is a human donor who received a COVID-19 vaccine.

This clone was seen a handful of times. The chain is built from TRBV3-1 (or the pseudogene TRBV3-2) and TRBJ1-2; possible D gene TRBD1, 6 bases. Trimming cost V 8 bases and J 5 bases, with 15 bases left between them. CDR3 length equals 13 residues. CDR1 is LGHDT and CDR2 is YNNKEL in the germline V gene (reference sequence). CDR3 loop: CASGPGAGYGYTF. The DNA of the CDR3 is TGTGCCAGCGGCCCGGGGGCAGGGTATGGCTACACCTTC.

This clone was counted a few times. The chain carries TRBV7-2 and TRBJ1-1; D remains unclear. Trimming took off 4 bases at V and 0 bases at J, with 6 bases between the two ends. Germline-derived CDR1 and CDR2 are SGHTA and FQGNSA. The CDR3 is made up of 13 amino acids. The CDR3: CASSSQMNTEAFF. CDR3 sequence (DNA): TGTGCCAGCAGCTCCCAGATGAACACTGAAGCTTTCTTT.

The rearrangement uses TRBV24-1 and TRBJ2-7; TRBD1 might be the D (5 bases). Germline V CDR1 and CDR2: KGHDR, SFDVKD. Trimming took 0 bases from V and 6 from J, leaving 8 bases between them. CDR3 length: 13 amino acids. The CDR3 nucleotides read TGTGCCACCAGTGATTTGCAGGGTATCGAGCAGTACGTC. As protein: CATSDLQGIEQYV.

The V call is TRBV6-5, the J call TRBJ1-2; unclear D gene. Germline V CDR1 and CDR2: MNHEY, SVGAGI. The V gene lost 10 bases and the J gene lost 7 bases, with 16 bases spanning the gap. The CDR3 runs 12 residues. The CDR3 DNA follows: TGTGCCACCTCGACCATGCGGGTTGGCTACACCTTC. Amino acid sequence: CATSTMRVGYTF.

V gene TRBV9 combines with J gene TRBJ1-2; D gene ambiguous. This CDR3 contains 16 residues. The V end was cut by 3 bases, the J end by 3 bases, with 18 bases between. From germline, CDR1 is SGDLS and CDR2 YYNGEE. The CDR3 here is CASSDDLGKEDYGYTF. The CDR3 bases are TGTGCCAGCAGCGATGACCTGGGGAAGGAAGACTATGGCTACACCTTC.

This clone has just a few counts. This chain uses TRBV30 with TRBJ1-1, with TRBD1 identical over 11 bases. This CDR3 contains 18 residues. The germline gives CDR1 GTSNPN, CDR2 SVGIG (reference sequence). The V segment lost 0 bases and the J segment 5 bases; nucleotides outside the gene matches: 14. Written as DNA, the CDR3 is TGTGCCTGGAGTGTACCATCCGGGACAGGGGGTCGGACTACTGAAGCTTTCTTT. This encodes CAWSVPSGTGGRTTEAFF.

This chain links TRBV7-2 with TRBJ1-5, with TRBD1 as a possible D gene (5 bases). Germline CDR1 and CDR2: SGHTA and FQGNSA. V lost 1 base and J 0 bases, leaving 13 bases between the germline ends. The CDR3 runs 17 residues. CDR3 coding DNA: TGTGCCAGCAGCTTAGTCGGGACTGTGAATAGCAATCAGCCCCAGCATTTT. It translates to CASSLVGTVNSNQPQHF.

The rearrangement uses TRBV2 and TRBJ2-5; D gene ambiguous. Trimming took off 4 bases at V and 6 bases at J, with 21 bases between the two ends. Per germline, CDR1 SNHLY and CDR2 FYNNEI. This CDR3 has 16 residues. The CDR3 sequence: CASSAYTVDVRKTQYF. For the CDR3, the DNA is TGTGCCAGCAGTGCCTATACGGTGGACGTTAGGAAGACCCAGTACTTC.

The V gene is TRBV3-1 (or the pseudogene TRBV3-2), the J gene TRBJ1-1; tentative D call: TRBD1 (6 bases). This CDR3 is 14 amino acids long. CDR1 and CDR2 (germline): LGHDT, YNNKEL (reference sequence). V dropped 4 bases and J dropped 2 bases, with 11 bases sitting between them. The CDR3 is CASSLQDRNTEAFF. CDR3 nucleotide sequence: TGTGCCAGCAGCCTGCAGGACAGAAACACTGAAGCTTTCTTT.

This clone was seen a handful of times. Other nucleotide sequences from this sample produce the same CDR3. The V call is TRBV7-3, the J call TRBJ2-3, with D unresolved. The ends were cut back, 3 bases at V and 1 base at J, with 5 bases in the middle. This CDR3 spans 13 amino acids. Germline V CDR1 and CDR2: SGHTA, FQGTGA. CDR3 sequence (DNA): TGTGCCAGCAGCTTGCTGGGCACAGATACGCAGTATTTT. This codes for CASSLLGTDTQYF.

The V call is TRBV18, the J call TRBJ1-1, with 8 nucleotides matching TRBD1. Per the germline V gene, CDR1 is KGHSH and CDR2 is LQKENI. With V trimmed by 3 bases and J by 3 bases, 6 bases remained unmatched. The CDR3 runs 15 residues. The CDR3 DNA is TGTGCCAGCTCACCCCGTACGGACAGGGACACTGAAGCTTTCTTT. Translating it yields CASSPRTDRDTEAFF.

The chain combines TRBV5-8 with TRBJ1-5, with D perhaps TRBD1 (5 bases). Germline values: CDR1 SGHTS, CDR2 YDEGEE. V lost 1 base, J lost 2 bases, and 10 bases lay in between. This CDR3 has 15 amino acids. The chain's CDR3 is CASSLPGAGNQPQHF. CDR3 coding DNA: TGTGCCAGCAGCTTGCCCGGGGCGGGCAATCAGCCCCAGCATTTT. Drawing the rest from reference TRBV5-8 and TRBJ1-5, the complete variable domain is EAGVTQSPTHLIKTRGQQATLRCSPISGHTSVYWYQQALGLGLQFLLWYDEGEERNRGNFPPRFSGRQFPNYSSELNVNALELEDSALYLCASSLPGAGNQPQHFGDGTRLSIL.

The chain couples TRBV12-3 or TRBV12-4 to TRBJ1-5; D unresolved. Trimming took 0 bases from V and 1 from J, leaving 1 base between them. The CDR3 contains 13 residues. CDR3 sequence reads: CASSLASNQPQHF. CDR3 bases: TGTGCCAGCAGTTTAGCGAGCAATCAGCCCCAGCATTTT.

V and J are TRBV6-4 and TRBJ1-5; maybe TRBD1 (6 bases). There are 14 residues in the CDR3. Germline CDR1 reads MRHNA; CDR2 reads SNTAGT. V lost 5 bases and J lost 6, with 14 bases in between. The CDR3 sequence: CASSYNTGPQPQHF. The CDR3 DNA reads TGTGCCAGCAGTTACAACACAGGGCCTCAGCCCCAGCATTTT.

This chain connects TRBV5-1 to TRBJ2-5; D is perhaps TRBD1 (7 bases). The ends were cut back, 4 bases at V and 2 bases at J, with 12 bases in the middle. This CDR3 region has 14 residues. Germline V gene sequence: CDR1 SGHRS, CDR2 YFSETQ. The CDR3 sequence is CASSPTGRQETQYF. As DNA, the CDR3 is TGCGCCAGCAGCCCGACAGGGAGGCAAGAGACCCAGTACTTC. Drawing the rest from reference TRBV5-1 and TRBJ2-5, the complete variable domain is KAGVTQTPRYLIKTRGQQVTLSCSPISGHRSVSWYQQTPGQGLQFLFEYFSETQRNKGNFPGRFSGRQFSNSRSEMNVSTLELGDSALYLCASSPTGRQETQYFGPGTRLLVL.

The chain recombines TRBV24-1 with TRBJ2-3; D is unresolved. CDR1 and CDR2 from the germline V gene are KGHDR and SFDVKD. V was trimmed by 10 bases and J by 2 bases, leaving 3 bases between them. This CDR3 has 10 residues. The CDR3 sequence is CATHTDTQYF. The CDR3 DNA is TGTGCCACGCACACAGATACGCAGTATTTT.

The chain has TRBV6-5 and TRBJ1-2; TRBD1 aligns across 9 bases. The CDR3 has 14 residues. Trimming at V came to 6 bases and at J to 4 bases, leaving 6 bases not matched to a gene. Looked up from germline, CDR1 is MNHEY and CDR2 is SVGAGI. In DNA form, the CDR3 reads TGTGCCAGCAGATATACAGGGGGCAGCTATGGCTACACCTTC. Translation gives CASRYTGGSYGYTF.

The gene calls are TRBV5-1 and TRBJ2-4; D might be TRBD2 (6 bases). The V gene's germline CDR1 is SGHRS and CDR2 YFSETQ. The CDR3 covers 15 residues. V lost 8 bases to trimming and J lost 0 bases, with 15 bases between them. The CDR3, as DNA: TGCGCCAGATCGTCGGGAGATCTAGCCAAAAACATTCAGTACTTC. It encodes CARSSGDLAKNIQYF.

This sequence joins TRBV14 and TRBJ2-5, with 7 bases aligning to TRBD1. The CDR3 sequence is 16 residues long. The J segment lost 8 bases and the V segment lost 2 bases, leaving 14 bases of the junction unmatched. From germline, CDR1 is SGHDN and CDR2 FVKESK. CDR3 loop: CASSQYMTGQLGTQYF. CDR3 nucleotides: TGTGCCAGCAGCCAATATATGACAGGGCAGCTGGGAACCCAGTACTTC.

This clone is a singleton in its sample. This rearrangement joins TRBV2 to TRBJ2-2, with D tentatively TRBD2 (6 bases). The CDR3 runs 15 residues. CDR1 and CDR2 from the germline V gene are SNHLY and FYNNEI. V was pared by 2 bases and J by 1 base, with 8 bases between. For the CDR3, the DNA is TGTGCCAGCAGTGAATCGGGGGTGAACACCGGGGAGCTGTTTTTT. It yields the protein CASSESGVNTGELFF.